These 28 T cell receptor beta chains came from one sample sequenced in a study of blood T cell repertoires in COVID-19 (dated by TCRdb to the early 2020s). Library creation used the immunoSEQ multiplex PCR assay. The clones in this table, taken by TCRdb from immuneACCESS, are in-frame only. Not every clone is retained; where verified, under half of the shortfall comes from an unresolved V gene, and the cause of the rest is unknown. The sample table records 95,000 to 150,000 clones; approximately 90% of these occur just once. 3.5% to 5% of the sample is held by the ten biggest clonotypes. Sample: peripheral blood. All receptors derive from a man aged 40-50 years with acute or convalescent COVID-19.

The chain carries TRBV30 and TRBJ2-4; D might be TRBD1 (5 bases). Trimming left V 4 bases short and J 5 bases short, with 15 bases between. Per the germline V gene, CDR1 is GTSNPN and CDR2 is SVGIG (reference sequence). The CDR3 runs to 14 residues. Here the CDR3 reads CAWNKGVRENIQYF. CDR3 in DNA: TGTGCCTGGAATAAAGGGGTCCGTGAAAACATTCAGTACTTC.

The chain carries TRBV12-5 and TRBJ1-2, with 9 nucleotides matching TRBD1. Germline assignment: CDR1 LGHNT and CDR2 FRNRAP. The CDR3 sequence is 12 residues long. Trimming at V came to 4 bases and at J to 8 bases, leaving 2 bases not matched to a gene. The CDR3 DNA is TGTGCTAGTGGTTCCGACAGGGGGGGCTACACCTTC. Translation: CASGSDRGGYTF. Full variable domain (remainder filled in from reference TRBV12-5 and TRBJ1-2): DARVTQTPRHKVTEMGQEVTMRCQPILGHNTVFWYRQTMMQGLELLAYFRNRAPLDDSGMPKDRFSAEMPDATLATLKIQPSEPRDSAVYFCASGSDRGGYTFGSGTRLTVV.

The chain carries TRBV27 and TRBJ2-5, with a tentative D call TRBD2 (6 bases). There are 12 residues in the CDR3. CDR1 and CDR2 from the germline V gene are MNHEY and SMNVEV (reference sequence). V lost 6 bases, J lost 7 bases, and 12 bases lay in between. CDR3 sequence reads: CASRRDWGTQYF. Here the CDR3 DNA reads TGTGCCAGCAGGCGGGACTGGGGGACCCAGTACTTC.

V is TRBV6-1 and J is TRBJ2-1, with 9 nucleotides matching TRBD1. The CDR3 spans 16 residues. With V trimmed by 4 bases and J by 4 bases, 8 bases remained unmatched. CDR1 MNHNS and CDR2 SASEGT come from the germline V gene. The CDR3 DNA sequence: TGTGCCAGCAGTGGCGGCGGACAGGGGTTATACAATGAGCAGTTCTTC. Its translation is CASSGGGQGLYNEQFF.

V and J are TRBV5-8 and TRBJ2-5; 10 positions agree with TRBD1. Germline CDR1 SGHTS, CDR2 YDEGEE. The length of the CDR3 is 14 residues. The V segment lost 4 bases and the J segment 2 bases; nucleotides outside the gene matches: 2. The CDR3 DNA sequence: TGTGCCAGCAGCGCGGGACAGGGGCAAGAGACCCAGTACTTC. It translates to CASSAGQGQETQYF.

The CDR3 DNA sequence: TGCGCCAGCAGGTTAGCGGGAGGGCCGAATATTGAGCAGTTCTTC. It yields the protein CASRLAGGPNIEQFF. This sequence joins TRBV5-1 and TRBJ2-1; 11 positions agree with TRBD2. With V trimmed by 5 bases and J by 9 bases, 10 bases remained unmatched. Germline V gives CDR1 SGHRS, CDR2 YFSETQ. The CDR3 spans 15 residues.

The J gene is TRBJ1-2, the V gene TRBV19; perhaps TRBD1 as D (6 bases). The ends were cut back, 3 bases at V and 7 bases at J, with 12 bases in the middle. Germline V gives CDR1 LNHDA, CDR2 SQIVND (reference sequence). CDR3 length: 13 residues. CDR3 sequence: CASSIDRTGGYTF. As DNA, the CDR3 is TGTGCCAGTAGTATCGACAGGACCGGTGGCTACACCTTC.

CDR3 sequence: CATSDPVAKSSEQFF. CDR3 DNA sequence: TGTGCCACCAGTGATCCAGTAGCAAAATCCAGTGAGCAGTTCTTC. The chain combines TRBV24-1 with TRBJ2-1; D not resolved. V lost 3 bases and J lost 9, with 17 bases in between. Germline-derived CDR1 and CDR2 are KGHDR and SFDVKD. CDR3 length: 15 amino acids.

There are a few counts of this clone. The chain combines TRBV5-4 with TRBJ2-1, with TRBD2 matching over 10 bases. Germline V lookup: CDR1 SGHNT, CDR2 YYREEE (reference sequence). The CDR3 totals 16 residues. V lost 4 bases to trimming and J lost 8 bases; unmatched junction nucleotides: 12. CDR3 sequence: CASSPLYSGGSYEQFF. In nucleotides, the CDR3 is TGTGCCAGCAGCCCACTTTATAGCGGGGGGAGTTATGAGCAGTTCTTC.

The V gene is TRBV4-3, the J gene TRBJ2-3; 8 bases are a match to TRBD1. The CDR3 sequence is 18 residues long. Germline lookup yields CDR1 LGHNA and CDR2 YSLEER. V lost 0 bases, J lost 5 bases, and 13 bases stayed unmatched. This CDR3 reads CASSQDGSGRQGIDTQYF. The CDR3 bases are TGCGCCAGCAGCCAAGATGGGTCAGGGAGACAGGGGATAGATACGCAGTATTTT.

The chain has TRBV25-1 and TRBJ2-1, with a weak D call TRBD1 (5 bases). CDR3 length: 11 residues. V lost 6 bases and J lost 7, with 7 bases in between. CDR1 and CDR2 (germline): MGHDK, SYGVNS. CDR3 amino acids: CASSPGNEQFF. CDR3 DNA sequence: TGTGCCAGCAGCCCAGGGAATGAGCAGTTCTTC.

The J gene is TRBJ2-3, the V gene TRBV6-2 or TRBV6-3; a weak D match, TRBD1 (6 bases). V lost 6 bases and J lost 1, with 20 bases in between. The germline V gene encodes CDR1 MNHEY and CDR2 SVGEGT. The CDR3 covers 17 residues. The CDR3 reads CASSGDIRLSGTDTQYF. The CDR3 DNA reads TGTGCCAGCAGCGGGGACATCCGACTAAGCGGCACAGATACGCAGTATTTT.

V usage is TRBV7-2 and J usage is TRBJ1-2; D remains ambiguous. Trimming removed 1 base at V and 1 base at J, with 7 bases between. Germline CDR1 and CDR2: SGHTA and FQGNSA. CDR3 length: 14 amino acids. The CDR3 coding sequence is TGTGCCAGCAGCTTAGTGGGGAGTAACTATGGCTACACCTTC. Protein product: CASSLVGSNYGYTF.

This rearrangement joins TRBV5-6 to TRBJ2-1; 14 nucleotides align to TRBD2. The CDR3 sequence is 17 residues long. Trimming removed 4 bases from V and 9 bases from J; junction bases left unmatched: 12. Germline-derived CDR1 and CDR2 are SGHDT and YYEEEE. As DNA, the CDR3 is TGTGCCAGCAGCCCAAAGACTAGCGGGAGGGCTATCGGTGAGCAGTTCTTC. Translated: CASSPKTSGRAIGEQFF.

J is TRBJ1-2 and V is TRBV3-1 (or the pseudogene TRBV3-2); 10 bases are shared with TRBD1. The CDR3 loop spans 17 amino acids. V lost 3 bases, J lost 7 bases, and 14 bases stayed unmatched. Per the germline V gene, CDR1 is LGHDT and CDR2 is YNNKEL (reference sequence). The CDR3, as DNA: TGTGCCAGCAGCCAGGCCTCCGGGACAGGGGAATCTGGTGGCTACACCTTC. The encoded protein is CASSQASGTGESGGYTF.

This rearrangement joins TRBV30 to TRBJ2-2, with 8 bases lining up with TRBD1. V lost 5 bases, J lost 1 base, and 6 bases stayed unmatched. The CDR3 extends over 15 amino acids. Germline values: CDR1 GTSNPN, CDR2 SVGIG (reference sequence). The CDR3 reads CAWCRGQENTGELFF. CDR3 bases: TGTGCCTGGTGTCGGGGACAGGAGAACACCGGGGAGCTGTTTTTT.

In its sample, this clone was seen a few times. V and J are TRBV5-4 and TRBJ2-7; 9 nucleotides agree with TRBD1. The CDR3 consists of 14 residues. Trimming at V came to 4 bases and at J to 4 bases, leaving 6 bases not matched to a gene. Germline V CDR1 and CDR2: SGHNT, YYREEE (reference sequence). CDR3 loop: CASSTPGQGYEQYF. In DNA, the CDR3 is TGTGCCAGCAGCACCCCGGGACAGGGTTACGAGCAGTACTTC.

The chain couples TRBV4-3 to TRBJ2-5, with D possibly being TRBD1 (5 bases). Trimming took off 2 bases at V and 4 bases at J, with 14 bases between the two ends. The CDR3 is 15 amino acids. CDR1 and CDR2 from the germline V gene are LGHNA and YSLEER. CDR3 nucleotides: TGCGCCAGCAGCCAATCCCATGGCAGGGCAGAGACCCAGTACTTC. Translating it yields CASSQSHGRAETQYF.

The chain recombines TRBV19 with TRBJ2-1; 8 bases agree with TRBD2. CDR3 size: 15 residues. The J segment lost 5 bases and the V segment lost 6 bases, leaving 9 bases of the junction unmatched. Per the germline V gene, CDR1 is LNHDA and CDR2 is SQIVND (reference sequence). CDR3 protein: CASRFQRESHNEQFF. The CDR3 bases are TGTGCCAGTAGATTTCAGCGGGAGAGCCACAATGAGCAGTTCTTC.

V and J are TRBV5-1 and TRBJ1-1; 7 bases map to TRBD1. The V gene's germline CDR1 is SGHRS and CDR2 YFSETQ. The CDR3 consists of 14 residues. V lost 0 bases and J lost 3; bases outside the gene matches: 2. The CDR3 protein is CASSLDRGYTEAFF. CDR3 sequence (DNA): TGCGCCAGCAGCTTGGACAGGGGATACACTGAAGCTTTCTTT.

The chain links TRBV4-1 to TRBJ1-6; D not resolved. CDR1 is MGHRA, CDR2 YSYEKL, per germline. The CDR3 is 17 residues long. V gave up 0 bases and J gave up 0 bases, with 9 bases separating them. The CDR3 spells CASSQDIRSSYNSPLHF. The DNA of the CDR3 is TGCGCCAGCAGCCAAGATATCCGGAGCTCCTATAATTCACCCCTCCACTTT.

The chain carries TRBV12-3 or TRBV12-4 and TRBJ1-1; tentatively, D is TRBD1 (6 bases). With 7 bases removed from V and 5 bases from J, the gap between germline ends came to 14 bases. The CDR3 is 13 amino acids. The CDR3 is CASTLTRGTEAFF. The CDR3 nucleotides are TGTGCCAGCACCCTTACTAGGGGGACTGAAGCTTTCTTT.

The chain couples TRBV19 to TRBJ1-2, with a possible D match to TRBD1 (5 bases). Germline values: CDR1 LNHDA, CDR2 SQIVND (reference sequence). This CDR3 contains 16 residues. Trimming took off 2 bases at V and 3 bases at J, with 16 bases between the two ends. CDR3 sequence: CASSISTGREDYGYTF. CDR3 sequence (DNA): TGTGCCAGTAGTATAAGTACGGGCAGGGAGGACTATGGCTACACCTTC.

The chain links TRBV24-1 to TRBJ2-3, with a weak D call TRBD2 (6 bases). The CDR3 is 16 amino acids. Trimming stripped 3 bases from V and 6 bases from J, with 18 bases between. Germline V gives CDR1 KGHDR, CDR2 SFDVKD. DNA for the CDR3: TGTGCCACCAGTGATCCTACCGGGACTGGGCGGGATACGCAGTATTTT. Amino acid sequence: CATSDPTGTGRDTQYF.

CDR3 loop: CASSLTTAGELFF. The CDR3 bases are TGCGCCAGCAGCTTGACCACAGCCGGGGAGCTGTTTTTT. This chain links TRBV5-1 with TRBJ2-2; no clear D gene. Trimming took off 1 base at V and 6 bases at J, with 7 bases between the two ends. Germline CDR1 reads SGHRS; CDR2 reads YFSETQ. The CDR3 spans 13 residues.

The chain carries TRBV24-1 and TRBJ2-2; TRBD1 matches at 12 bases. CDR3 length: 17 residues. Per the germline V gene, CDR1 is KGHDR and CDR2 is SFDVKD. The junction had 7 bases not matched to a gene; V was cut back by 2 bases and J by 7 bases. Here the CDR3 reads CATSDWWDRGQGGELFF. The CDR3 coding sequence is TGTGCCACCAGTGATTGGTGGGACAGGGGGCAAGGCGGGGAGCTGTTTTTT.

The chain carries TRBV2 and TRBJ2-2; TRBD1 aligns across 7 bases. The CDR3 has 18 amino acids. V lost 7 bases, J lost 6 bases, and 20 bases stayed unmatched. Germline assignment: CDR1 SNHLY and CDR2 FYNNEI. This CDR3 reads CASTLEAPRQGEAGELFF. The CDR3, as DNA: TGTGCCAGCACCCTCGAAGCCCCGCGACAGGGCGAAGCCGGGGAGCTGTTTTTT.

This chain's CDR3 is CAITPGDIGELFF. CDR3 in DNA: TGTGCCATCACCCCAGGGGATATCGGGGAGCTGTTTTTT. The rearrangement uses TRBV10-3 and TRBJ2-2; D possibly corresponds to TRBD1 (6 bases). The germline CDR1 and CDR2 sequences are ENHRY and SYGVKD. CDR3 size: 13 residues. With 7 bases removed from V and 7 bases from J, the gap between germline ends came to 13 bases.